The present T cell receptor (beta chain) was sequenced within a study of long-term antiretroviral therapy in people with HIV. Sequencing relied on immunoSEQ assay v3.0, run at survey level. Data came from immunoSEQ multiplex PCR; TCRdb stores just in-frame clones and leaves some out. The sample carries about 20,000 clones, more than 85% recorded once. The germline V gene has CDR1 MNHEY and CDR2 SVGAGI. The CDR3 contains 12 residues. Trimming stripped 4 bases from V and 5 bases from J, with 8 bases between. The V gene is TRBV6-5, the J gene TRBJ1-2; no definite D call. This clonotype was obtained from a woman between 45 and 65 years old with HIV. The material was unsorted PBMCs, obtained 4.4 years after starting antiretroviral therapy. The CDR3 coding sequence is TGTGCCAGCAGTTCCGACGAGTATGGCTACACCTTC. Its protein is CASSSDEYGYTF.